Described below is a single T cell receptor (beta chain) sequence and its context. The antigen is unknown. Clones were sequenced by immunoSEQ multiplex PCR, and TCRdb holds only the in-frame ones, with some missing. The table has roughly 120,000 clones, around 89% seen once; the top ten hold 1.6%. Per germline, CDR1 MNHEY and CDR2 SMNVEV (reference sequence). Trimming shortened V by 3 bases and J by 2 bases, and 11 bases separated the two germline ends. The CDR3 consists of 14 residues. This specimen belongs to a study of T cell responses to AZD1222 COVID-19 vaccine. Overall study findings and caveats: Clonal diversity was possibly underestimated; the donors were predominantly white British and more often female. Within unmutated variant regions lay the reported targets of nearly half of spike-specific TCRs.

The TCR originated in an adult in good health. V gene TRBV27 combines with J gene TRBJ2-7, with TRBD2 as a possible D gene (6 bases). The sequences come from peripheral blood, collected on day 0 of AZD1222 vaccination. The DNA for the CDR3 is TGTGCCAGCAGTTTCCGGGACTTCCCCTACGAGCAGTACTTC. Its translation is CASSFRDFPYEQYF.